This passage covers 10 T cell receptor beta chains from one sample sequenced in a study of blood T cell repertoires in COVID-19. The assay was immunoSEQ multiplex PCR, and TCRdb's table has in-frame clones only and misses some. The sample records 150,000 or so clones, approximately 92% being singletons. The sequencing sample was made of peripheral blood. These receptors were taken from a man younger than 35 with COVID-19, enrolled during active disease.

This CDR3 is CASSYEGFGELFF. DNA for the CDR3: TGTGCCAGCAGTTATGAGGGTTTCGGGGAGCTGTTTTTT. The rearrangement joins TRBV6-6 to TRBJ2-2, with D perhaps TRBD2 (5 bases). Per germline, CDR1 MNHNY and CDR2 SVGAGI (reference sequence). This CDR3 is built from 13 residues. The V end was cut by 3 bases, the J end by 7 bases, with 9 bases between.

The genes are TRBV4-1 and TRBJ1-4; 7 bases align to TRBD1. Germline V gene lookup returns CDR1 MGHRA and CDR2 YSYEKL. The ends lost 2 bases at V and 1 base at J; junction bases unmatched: 4. The CDR3 runs to 16 residues. The DNA of the CDR3 is TGCGCCAGCAGCCAATACACAGGGGTAACTAATGAAAAACTGTTTTTT. This translates into CASSQYTGVTNEKLFF.

The rearrangement links TRBV5-8 to TRBJ2-2, with D possibly being TRBD1 (5 bases). The CDR3 totals 14 residues. The germline V gene has CDR1 SGHTS and CDR2 YDEGEE. V was clipped by 1 base and J by 1 base, with 5 bases between them. The CDR3 coding sequence is TGTGCCAGCAGCTTGACAGGGAACACCGGGGAGCTGTTTTTT. It specifies CASSLTGNTGELFF.

This chain uses TRBV7-2 with TRBJ2-1; 7 bases agree with TRBD2. The germline V gene encodes CDR1 SGHTA and CDR2 FQGNSA. J lost 4 bases, V lost 3 bases, and 9 bases had no gene match. This CDR3 region has 16 residues. The CDR3 loop reads CASSFGSGGSYNEQFF. The CDR3 DNA is TGTGCCAGCAGCTTTGGATCGGGAGGTTCTTACAATGAGCAGTTCTTC.

This chain uses TRBV6-2 or TRBV6-3 with TRBJ2-7; D is possibly TRBD1 (7 bases). CDR1 and CDR2 (germline): MNHEY, SVGEGT. The V gene lost 2 bases and the J gene lost 2 bases, with 16 bases spanning the gap. This CDR3 has 16 amino acids. The CDR3 loop reads CASSYPLGGGAYEQYF. The CDR3 nucleotides read TGTGCCAGCAGTTACCCACTTGGAGGGGGCGCCTACGAGCAGTACTTC.

The V gene is TRBV9, the J gene TRBJ2-2; 8 nucleotides agree with TRBD2. Germline CDR1 is SGDLS and CDR2 is YYNGEE. This CDR3 has 14 residues. J gave up 6 bases and V 0 bases, and 1 base lay outside the gene matches. The CDR3 DNA sequence: TGTGCCAGCAGCGTAGCGGGAGGGCCCGGGGAGCTGTTTTTT. It yields the protein CASSVAGGPGELFF.

The CDR3 here is CASSPVRAAGELFF. The CDR3 DNA reads TGTGCCAGCAGCCCCGTCAGGGCGGCCGGGGAGCTGTTTTTT. The chain uses TRBV14 and TRBJ2-2; D possibly corresponds to TRBD1 (5 bases). The CDR3 covers 14 residues. V was clipped by 4 bases and J by 6 bases, with 12 bases between them. Per germline, CDR1 SGHDN and CDR2 FVKESK.

V usage is TRBV5-1 and J usage is TRBJ2-7; D is unclear. V was cut by 0 bases and J by 5 bases, with 12 bases left in between. Germline CDR1 reads SGHRS; CDR2 reads YFSETQ. This CDR3 spans 14 amino acids. CDR3 nucleotides: TGCGCCAGCAGCTTGGAGACGGCTCGGGACGAGCAGTACTTC. It codes for CASSLETARDEQYF.

The chain is built from TRBV29-1 and TRBJ2-7; 14 bases line up with TRBD2. The CDR3 is 14 amino acids. The V segment lost 6 bases and the J segment 4 bases; nucleotides outside the gene matches: 5. CDR1 is SQVTM, CDR2 ANQGSEA, per germline. The CDR3 loop is CSVPGLAGDYEQYF. Written as DNA, the CDR3 is TGCAGCGTCCCGGGACTAGCGGGAGATTACGAGCAGTACTTC.

The rearrangement joins TRBV7-2 to TRBJ2-1, with D possibly TRBD1 on 6 matching bases. Germline CDR1 is SGHTA and CDR2 is FQGNSA. The CDR3 is 17 residues long. The V end was cut by 5 bases, the J end by 9 bases, with 26 bases between. This CDR3 is CASSPWEGTLIISEQFF. Here the CDR3 DNA reads TGTGCCAGCAGCCCCTGGGAAGGGACATTGATCATCAGTGAGCAGTTCTTC.